This TCR beta chain was observed in a study of T-cell reconstitution after alpha-beta-depleted transplantation in children. Study-level findings and limits: The main origin of T-cell counts and diversity one year after transplant was newly produced T cells.

Molecular barcoding with unique molecular identifiers was used for the TCRbeta library. TCRdb itself ran the PCR reads through MiXCR, one entry per CDR3 protein. The data show over 400,000 distinct CDR3 sequences, 43% seen once. Germline-derived CDR1 and CDR2 are DFQATT and SNEGSKA (reference sequence). The CDR3 has 16 amino acids. J gave up 4 bases and V 2 bases, and 13 bases lay outside the gene matches. This clonotype showed up many times. Antigen: not known. The input for sequencing was PBMCs, taken before TCRalphabeta/CD19-depleted stem cell transplant. The receptor was derived from a girl aged 2-10 years with aplastic anemia, due to receive a stem cell transplant. The chain joins TRBV20-1 to TRBJ2-5, with 7 bases identical to TRBD2. The CDR3 region is CSARQLGLGAPETQYF. CDR3 nucleotide sequence: TGCAGTGCTAGACAGCTTGGACTAGGGGCACCAGAGACCCAGTACTTC.